Listed below are T cell receptor beta chains from one sample, sequenced in a study of T cell responses to AZD1222 COVID-19 vaccine. The protocol was immunoSEQ multiplex PCR, while the TCRdb copy is restricted to in-frame clones and leaves out a portion. The table includes 77,000 or so clones, around 90% detected once. The sequenced sample was peripheral blood, obtained 28 days after the second AZD1222 dose. These receptors all come from an adult who received the AZD1222 COVID-19 vaccine. The CDR3 runs from the conserved cysteine through the conserved F or W. Clone size is given for some rows only: seen once, a few or many times, or a class if the clone is expanded.

clone_size j_call v_call cdr3_aa
- TRBJ2-3 TRBV21-1 CASSKVFVAVDSTNGTDTQYF
- TRBJ2-5 TRBV13 CASSLGPGGETQYF
- TRBJ2-3 TRBV7-3 CASSTQTGGADTQYF
few TRBJ2-3 TRBV6-4 CASSENSGSTDTQYF
- TRBJ2-7 TRBV7-2 CASSLAQGAAGHYYEQYF
- TRBJ1-3 TRBV19 CASSPEYSGNTIYF
few TRBJ2-7 TRBV5-1 CASTPSQGSYEQYF
- TRBJ2-3 TRBV28 CASSLTQRTDTQYF
- TRBJ2-1 TRBV28 CASSPSGTSIYEQFF
- TRBJ2-7 TRBV4-3 CASSQADRAYEQYF
- TRBJ2-7 TRBV11-2 CASSLRVSASYEQYF
- TRBJ1-2 TRBV25-1 CASSEGGADTF
- TRBJ1-1 TRBV30 CAWSELVNTEAFF
- TRBJ1-2 TRBV11-2 CASSLVPGTGTHGYTF
- TRBJ1-2 TRBV6-5 CASSPTSPYGYTF
- TRBJ1-1 TRBV24-1 CATSPGQGEAFF
- TRBJ2-5 TRBV6-5 CASSKRLVGETQYF
- TRBJ1-5 TRBV19 CASSIRLPQPQHF
- TRBJ2-1 TRBV3-1/TRBV3-2 CASSQLRGDNEQFF
- TRBJ2-2 TRBV5-1 CASRSGQGAPNTGELFF
- TRBJ1-1 TRBV28 CASSLKHTNTEAFF
- TRBJ2-3 TRBV27 CATSLAGGGDTQYF
- TRBJ1-5 TRBV28 CASRKKTANQPQHF
- TRBJ2-7 TRBV28 CASSSPSGSQYEQYF
- TRBJ2-7 TRBV13 CASSTRGSSYEQYF
- TRBJ2-2 TRBV5-1 CASSLVVAGNTGELFF
- TRBJ2-1 TRBV6-5 CASSFLTSGVRNEQFF
- TRBJ1-5 TRBV5-5 CASSPDLNQPQHF
- TRBJ2-2 TRBV11-2 CASSLKPGPGSGELFF
- TRBJ2-3 TRBV29-1 CSVEDRGGWDKSDTQYF
- TRBJ2-3 TRBV4-1 CATSGTDTQYF
- TRBJ1-2 TRBV3-1/TRBV3-2 CASSQAGLNYGYTF
- TRBJ1-2 TRBV7-9 CASSSGLSYGYTF
- TRBJ2-7 TRBV15 CATSTKTGTYEQYF
- TRBJ1-1 TRBV5-6 CASSLTTEAFF
- TRBJ1-1 TRBV5-1 CASSLTGLNTEAFF
- TRBJ1-4 TRBV5-1 CASSTQGSEKLFF
- TRBJ2-1 TRBV5-1 CASSLRGLAGVIDEQFF
- TRBJ2-3 TRBV5-1 CASSFGLAGGLTDTQYF
- TRBJ1-6 TRBV10-3 CAISVRTGGSPSSPLHF
- TRBJ2-7 TRBV15 CATSREATGYEQYF
- TRBJ2-2 TRBV27 CASSPISGELFF